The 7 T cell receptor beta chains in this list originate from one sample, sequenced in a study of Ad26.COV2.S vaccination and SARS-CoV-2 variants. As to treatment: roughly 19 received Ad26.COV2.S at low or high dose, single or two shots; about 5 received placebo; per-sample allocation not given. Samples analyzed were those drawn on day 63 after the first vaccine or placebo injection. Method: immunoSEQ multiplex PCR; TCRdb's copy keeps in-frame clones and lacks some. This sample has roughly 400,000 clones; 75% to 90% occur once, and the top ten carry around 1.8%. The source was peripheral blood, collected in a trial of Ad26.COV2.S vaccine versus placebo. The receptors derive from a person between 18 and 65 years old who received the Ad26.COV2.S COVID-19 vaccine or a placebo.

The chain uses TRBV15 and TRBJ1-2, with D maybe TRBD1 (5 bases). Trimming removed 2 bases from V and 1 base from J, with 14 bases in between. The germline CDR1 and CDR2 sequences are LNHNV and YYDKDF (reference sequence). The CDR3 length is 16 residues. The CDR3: CATSRSGQGFNYGYTF. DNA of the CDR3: TGTGCCACCAGCAGAAGTGGGCAGGGCTTTAACTATGGCTACACCTTC.

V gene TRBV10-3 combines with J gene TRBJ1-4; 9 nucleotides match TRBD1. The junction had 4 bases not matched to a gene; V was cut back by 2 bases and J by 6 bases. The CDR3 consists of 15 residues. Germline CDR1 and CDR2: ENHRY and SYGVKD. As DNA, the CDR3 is TGTGCCATCAGTGAGGGGGGACAGGGAGATGAAAAACTGTTTTTT. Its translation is CAISEGGQGDEKLFF.

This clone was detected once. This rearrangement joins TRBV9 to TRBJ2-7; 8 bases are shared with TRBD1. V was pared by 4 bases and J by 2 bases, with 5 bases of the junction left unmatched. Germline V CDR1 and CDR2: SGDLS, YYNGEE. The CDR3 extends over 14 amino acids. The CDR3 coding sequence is TGTGCCAGCAGCATTGGACAGGGTCCCTACGAGCAGTACTTC. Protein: CASSIGQGPYEQYF.

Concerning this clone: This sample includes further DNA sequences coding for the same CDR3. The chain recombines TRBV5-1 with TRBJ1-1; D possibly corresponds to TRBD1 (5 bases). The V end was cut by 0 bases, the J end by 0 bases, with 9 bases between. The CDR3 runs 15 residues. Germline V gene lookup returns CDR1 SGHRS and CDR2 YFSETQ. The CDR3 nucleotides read TGCGCCAGCAGCTTGGGTAGGGGAATGAACACTGAAGCTTTCTTT. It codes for CASSLGRGMNTEAFF.

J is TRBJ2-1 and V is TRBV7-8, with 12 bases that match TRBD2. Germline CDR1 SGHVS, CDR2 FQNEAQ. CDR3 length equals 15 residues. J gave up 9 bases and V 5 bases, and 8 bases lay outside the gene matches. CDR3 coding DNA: TGTGCCAGCAGCGTGACTAGCGGGAGATTCAGTGAGCAGTTCTTC. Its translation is CASSVTSGRFSEQFF.

In nucleotides, the CDR3 is TGTGCCTCAGCAAGTCAGAACTCCTACGAGCAGTACTTC. Translating it yields CASASQNSYEQYF. V gene TRBV11-3 combines with J gene TRBJ2-7; D remains ambiguous. Germline V lookup: CDR1 SGHNT, CDR2 YENEEA. The CDR3 is 13 residues long. Trimming cost V 11 bases and J 0 bases, with 14 bases left between them. The full variable domain, its missing parts supplied by reference TRBV11-3 and TRBJ2-7, is EAGVVQSPRYKIIEKKQPVAFWCNPISGHNTLYWYLQNLGQGPELLIRYENEEAVDDSQLPKDRFSAERLKGVDSTLKIQPAELGDSAVYLCASASQNSYEQYFGPGTRLTVT.

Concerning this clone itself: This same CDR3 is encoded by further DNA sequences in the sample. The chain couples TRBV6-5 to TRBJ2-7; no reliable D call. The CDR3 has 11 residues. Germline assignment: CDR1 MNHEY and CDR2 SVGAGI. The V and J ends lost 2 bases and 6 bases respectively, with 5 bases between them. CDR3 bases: TGTGCCAGCAGTTACGGTGGCGAGCAGTACTTC. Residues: CASSYGGEQYF.